Described below is a single T cell receptor (beta chain) sequence and its context. This clone has a single count. The target of this receptor is not known. Per-nucleotide qualities are absent, and no much larger clonotype sits a single base away. The donors were healthy, HIV-negative adults who had no recently reported acute infections or vaccinations. Only Caucasian adults living in Nashville, Tennessee, USA were represented among the donors. CD4+ T cells were enriched through magnetic negative selection, after which naive cells were positively selected on CD45RA and the remaining negative fraction served as the memory subset. After blood collection by leukapheresis, PBMCs were isolated using Ficoll-Histopaque density gradient centrifugation and then cryopreserved in the vapor phase of liquid nitrogen. Analytical flow cytometry was used to check the purity and quantity of every magnetically sorted T cell population. From each sorted fraction, genomic DNA was isolated and quantified by UV absorbance on a Nanodrop 2000c.

The CDR3 runs 14 residues from the cysteine to the phenylalanine. Of the read, only the CDR3 DNA is kept; its 42 bases are in frame from base 1. The CDR1 and CDR2 encoded by the germline V gene are SQVTM and ANQGSEA. Trimming takes 2 bases off V and 1 base off J; junction bases not matched to a gene: 1. Using the deep immunoSEQ assay, multiplex PCR amplified TCR CDR3 regions from genomic DNA. Genomic DNA extracted from each cell subset was distributed evenly over all wells of several immunoSEQ 96-well plates, and each plate served as one replicate. For sorted subsets, approximately 210 ng of genomic DNA, equivalent to 25,000 to 35,000 T cell genomes, went into each replicate PCR. Purified libraries were measured with a Qubit 3.0 fluorometer, size-checked on a Bioanalyzer 2100, and measured again with the KAPA Library Quantification kit. Every immunoSEQ 96-well plate was sequenced on a dedicated single-read 150-cycle Illumina NextSeq 550 flow cell. As for the authors' bioinformatics: Because only junctional sequences without quality scores were contained in the immunoSEQ output, filtering matching that applied to full-length reads could not be performed. Sequences were annotated with PyIR, a Python wrapper for IgBLAST v1.9, and V/J genes and CDR3 were assigned using IMGT germline references. Any read was removed if the V/J assignment was weak (E-value above 1e-6), the CDR3 was missing, or the read contained stop codons, out-of-frame junctions, or ambiguous translated residues. V3J clonotypes were defined by identical inferred V gene, J gene, and CDR3 amino acid sequence. To compute the percentage overlap between repertoires, the number of shared unique clonotypes was divided by the size of the smaller repertoire. Three approaches were used to assess repertoire richness: RTK rarefaction, the Chao1 estimator, and Recon v2.1 estimates of unobserved clonotypes. Generation probabilities for all TCRbeta clonotypes obtained by the gDNA method from four donors were computed using OLGA. The source is immuneACCESS, and TCRdb retained only in-frame sequences with V and J called. Part of the clones is not carried over; for the studies checked, unresolved V genes explain less than half of this, and the remainder is unexplained. The DNA was the basis for D and trimming; V, J and clone size are from that table. This sample has about 1 million clones in its table, and about 74% of those were observed once. The ten largest clones capture about 1.5% of the sample.

The sample is drawn from a study of shared clonotypes between healthy human individuals (dated by TCRdb to 2020 to 2022). Study-level background: Two women and a few men aged 18 to 49 years were included in the cohort. For each donor, three plates each were used for CD4 naive and CD4 memory, two plates were used for CD8 naive, and one plate was used for CD8 memory. To estimate repertoire size and how much clonotypes are shared between individuals, the study performed deep sequencing of blood TCR repertoires from a few healthy adults. To increase sequencing depth and limit assay-specific biases, TCR repertoire library preparation and sequencing were carried out by different laboratories using diverse techniques. Leukapheresis yielded between about 0.8 and 8.9 billion PBMCs per donor. The paper as a whole reports these results and caveats: Sampling was restricted to blood, and TCR repertoires in tissue are likely to differ from TCR repertoires in blood. Even with the large sequencing depth, rarefaction of the sorted-subset datasets indicated that sequencing was incomplete. Higher generation probabilities were observed for clonotypes shared by all four sorted-subset donors than for non-shared clonotypes. Because the study included only a small number of donors, the genetic and exposure-history diversity represented was limited. Pairwise subsampling led to the expectation that sequencing depth would affect the degree of clonotype sharing among donors. Around 5.4% of naive CD4, 3.5% of naive CD8, around 2.3% of memory CD4, and 0.4% of memory CD8 clonotypes were shared across several donors. Naive subsets generally had larger estimated clonotype richness than memory subsets did.

The sample consisted of memory CD4+ T cells sorted from blood. Sample cell subset or site, as interpreted from the label and publication: CD45RA-negative fraction. The sequence was obtained from a man aged 18 to 30 in good health. The rearrangement combines TRBV29-1 with TRBJ2-4; 8 bases in between match TRBD2. The DNA sequence is TGCAGCGTTGAAACTAGCGGTGCCAAAAACATTCAGTACTTC. Its translation reads: CSVETSGAKNIQYF. The variable domain in full, with residues beyond the CDR3 obtained from the reference TRBV29-1 and TRBJ2-4 genes, is SAVISQKPSRDICQRGTSLTIQCQVDSQVTMMFWYRQQPGQSLTLIATANQGSEATYESGFVIDKFPISRPNLTFSTLTVSNMSPEDSSIYLCSVETSGAKNIQYFGAGTRLSVL.